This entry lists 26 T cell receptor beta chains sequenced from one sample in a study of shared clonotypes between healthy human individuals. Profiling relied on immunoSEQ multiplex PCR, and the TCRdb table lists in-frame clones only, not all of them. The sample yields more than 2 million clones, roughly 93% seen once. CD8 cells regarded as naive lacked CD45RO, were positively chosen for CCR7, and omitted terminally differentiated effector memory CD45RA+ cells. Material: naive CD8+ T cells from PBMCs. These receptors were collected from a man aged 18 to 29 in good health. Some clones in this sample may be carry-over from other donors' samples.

The CDR3 loop is CASSPLPDNEQFF. CDR3 nucleotides: TGTGCCAGCAGCCCGCTCCCAGACAATGAGCAGTTCTTC. The chain uses TRBV27 and TRBJ2-1, with D uncertain. V was pared by 6 bases and J by 5 bases, with 11 bases between. The CDR3 is made up of 13 amino acids. CDR1 is MNHEY and CDR2 is SMNVEV in the germline V gene (reference sequence).

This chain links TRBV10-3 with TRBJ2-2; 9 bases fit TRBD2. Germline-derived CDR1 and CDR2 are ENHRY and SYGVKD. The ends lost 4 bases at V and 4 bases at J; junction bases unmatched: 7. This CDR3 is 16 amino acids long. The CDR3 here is CAISGHSGRATGELFF. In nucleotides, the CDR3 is TGTGCCATCAGTGGGCATAGCGGGAGAGCCACCGGGGAGCTGTTTTTT.

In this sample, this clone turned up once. The CDR3 here is CASSVGGTQIYGYTF. The CDR3 region has the DNA TGTGCCAGCAGCGTAGGAGGCACCCAGATCTATGGCTACACCTTC. V gene TRBV9 combines with J gene TRBJ1-2; D is ambiguous. The V and J ends lost 0 bases and 4 bases respectively, with 13 bases between them. The CDR3 spans 15 residues. Germline V CDR1 and CDR2: SGDLS, YYNGEE.

The CDR3 DNA reads as TGTGCTAGTGACGCAGGGGGAGTGGTAGGCTACACCTTC. Its protein product is CASDAGGVVGYTF. This chain uses TRBV12-5 with TRBJ1-2; 7 bases are a match to TRBD1. CDR1 LGHNT and CDR2 FRNRAP come from the germline V gene. V shed 7 bases, J shed 8 bases, and the junction held 10 bases outside the gene matches. There are 13 residues in the CDR3.

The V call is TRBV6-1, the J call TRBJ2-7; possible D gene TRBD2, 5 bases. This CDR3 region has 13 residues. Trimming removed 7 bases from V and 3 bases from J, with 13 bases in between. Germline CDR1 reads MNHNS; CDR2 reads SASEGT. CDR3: CASTSEARYEQYF. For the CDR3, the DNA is TGTGCCAGCACCTCGGAGGCCCGCTACGAGCAGTACTTC.

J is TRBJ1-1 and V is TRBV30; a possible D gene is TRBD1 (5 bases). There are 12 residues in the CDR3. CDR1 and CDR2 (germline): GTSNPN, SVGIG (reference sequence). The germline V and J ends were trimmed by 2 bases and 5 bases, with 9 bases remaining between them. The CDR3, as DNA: TGTGCCTGGAGTTCCGGGGGTACTGAAGCTTTCTTT. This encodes CAWSSGGTEAFF.

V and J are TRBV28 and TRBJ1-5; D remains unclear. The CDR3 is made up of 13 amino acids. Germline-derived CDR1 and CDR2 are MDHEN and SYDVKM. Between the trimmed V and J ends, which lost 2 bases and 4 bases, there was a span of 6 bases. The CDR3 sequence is CASSLTQNQPQHF. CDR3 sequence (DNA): TGTGCCAGCAGTTTAACTCAGAATCAGCCCCAGCATTTT.

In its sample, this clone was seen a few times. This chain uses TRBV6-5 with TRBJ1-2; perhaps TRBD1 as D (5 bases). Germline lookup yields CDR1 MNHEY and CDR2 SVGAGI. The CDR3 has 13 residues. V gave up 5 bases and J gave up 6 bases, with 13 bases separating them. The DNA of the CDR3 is TGTGCCAGCAGTGCTACCGGGGCCGATGGCTACACCTTC. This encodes CASSATGADGYTF.

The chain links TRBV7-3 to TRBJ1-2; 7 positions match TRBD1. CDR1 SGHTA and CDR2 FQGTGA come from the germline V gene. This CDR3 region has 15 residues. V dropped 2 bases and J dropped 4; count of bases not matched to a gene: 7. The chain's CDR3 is CASSLGTGVGYGYTF. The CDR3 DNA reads TGTGCCAGCAGCTTAGGAACAGGGGTCGGCTATGGCTACACCTTC.

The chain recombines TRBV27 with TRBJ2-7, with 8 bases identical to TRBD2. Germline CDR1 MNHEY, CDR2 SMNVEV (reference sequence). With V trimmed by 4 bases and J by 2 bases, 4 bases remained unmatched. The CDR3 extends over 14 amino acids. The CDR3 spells CASSSSGLAYEQYF. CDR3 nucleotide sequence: TGTGCCAGCAGTTCTAGCGGGCTAGCCTACGAGCAGTACTTC.

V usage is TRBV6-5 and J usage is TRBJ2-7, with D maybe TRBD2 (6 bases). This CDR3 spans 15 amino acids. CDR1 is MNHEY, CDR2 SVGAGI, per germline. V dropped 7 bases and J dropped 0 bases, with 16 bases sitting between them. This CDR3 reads CASTLRAGYSYEQYF. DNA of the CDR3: TGTGCCAGCACCCTGAGGGCGGGATACTCCTACGAGCAGTACTTC.

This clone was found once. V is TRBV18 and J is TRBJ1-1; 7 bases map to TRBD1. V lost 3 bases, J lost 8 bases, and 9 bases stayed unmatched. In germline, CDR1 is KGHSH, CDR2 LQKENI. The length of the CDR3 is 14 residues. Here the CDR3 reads CASSPPPGQPEAFF. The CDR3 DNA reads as TGTGCCAGCTCACCTCCTCCGGGACAGCCCGAAGCTTTCTTT.

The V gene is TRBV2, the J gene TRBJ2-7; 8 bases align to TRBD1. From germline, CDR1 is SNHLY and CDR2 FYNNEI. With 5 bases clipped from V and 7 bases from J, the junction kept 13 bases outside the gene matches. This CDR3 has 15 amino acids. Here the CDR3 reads CASSSGTGSWLEQYF. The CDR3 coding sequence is TGTGCCAGCAGTAGTGGGACAGGTTCGTGGTTGGAGCAGTACTTC.

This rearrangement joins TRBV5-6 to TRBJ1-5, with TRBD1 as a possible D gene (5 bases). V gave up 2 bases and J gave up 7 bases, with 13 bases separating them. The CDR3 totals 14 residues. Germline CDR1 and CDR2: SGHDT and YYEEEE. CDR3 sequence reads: CASSFAGPNQPQHF. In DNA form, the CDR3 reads TGTGCCAGCAGCTTTGCGGGGCCCAACCAGCCCCAGCATTTT.

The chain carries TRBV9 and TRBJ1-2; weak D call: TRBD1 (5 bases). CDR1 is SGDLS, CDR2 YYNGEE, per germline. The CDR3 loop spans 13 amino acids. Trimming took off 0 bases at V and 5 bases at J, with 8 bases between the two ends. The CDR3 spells CASSVVKGYGYTF. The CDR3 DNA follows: TGTGCCAGCAGCGTAGTTAAGGGGTATGGCTACACCTTC.

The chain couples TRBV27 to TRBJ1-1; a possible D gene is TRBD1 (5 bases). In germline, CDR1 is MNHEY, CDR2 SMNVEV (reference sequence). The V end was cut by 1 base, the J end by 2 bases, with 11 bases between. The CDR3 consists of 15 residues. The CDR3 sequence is CASSLYYQGNTEAFF. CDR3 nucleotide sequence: TGTGCCAGCAGTTTATATTATCAGGGAAACACTGAAGCTTTCTTT.

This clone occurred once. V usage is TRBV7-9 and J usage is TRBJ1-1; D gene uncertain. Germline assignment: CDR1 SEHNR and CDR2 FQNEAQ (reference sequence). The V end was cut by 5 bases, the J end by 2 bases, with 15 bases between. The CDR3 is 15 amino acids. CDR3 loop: CASSPTGRSNTEAFF. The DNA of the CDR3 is TGTGCCAGCAGCCCCACCGGACGGAGTAACACTGAAGCTTTCTTT.

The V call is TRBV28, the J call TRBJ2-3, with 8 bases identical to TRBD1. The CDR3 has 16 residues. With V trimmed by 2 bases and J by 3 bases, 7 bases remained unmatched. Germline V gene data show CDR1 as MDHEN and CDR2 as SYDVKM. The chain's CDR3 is CASSLRTGLSTDTQYF. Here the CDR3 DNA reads TGTGCCAGCAGTTTAAGGACAGGGCTGTCGACAGATACGCAGTATTTT.

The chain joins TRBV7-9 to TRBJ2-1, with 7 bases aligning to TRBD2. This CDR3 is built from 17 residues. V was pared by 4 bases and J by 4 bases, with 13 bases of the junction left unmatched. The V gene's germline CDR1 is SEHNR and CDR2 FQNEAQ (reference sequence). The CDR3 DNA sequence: TGTGCCAGCAGCTACCATATGGGACTACTTATTTACAATGAGCAGTTCTTC. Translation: CASSYHMGLLIYNEQFF.

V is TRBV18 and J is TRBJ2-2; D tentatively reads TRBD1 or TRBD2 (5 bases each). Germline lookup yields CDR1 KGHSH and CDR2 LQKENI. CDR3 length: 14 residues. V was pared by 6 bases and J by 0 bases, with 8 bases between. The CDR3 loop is CASSRDPNTGELFF. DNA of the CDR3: TGTGCCAGCTCCCGGGACCCGAACACCGGGGAGCTGTTTTTT.

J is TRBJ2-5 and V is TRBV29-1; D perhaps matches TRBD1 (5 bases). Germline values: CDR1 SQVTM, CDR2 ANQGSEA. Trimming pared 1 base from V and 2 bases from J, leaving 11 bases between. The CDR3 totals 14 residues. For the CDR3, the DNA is TGCAGCGTTGAAGGACCCAGGGTTCAAGAGACCCAGTACTTC. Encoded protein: CSVEGPRVQETQYF.

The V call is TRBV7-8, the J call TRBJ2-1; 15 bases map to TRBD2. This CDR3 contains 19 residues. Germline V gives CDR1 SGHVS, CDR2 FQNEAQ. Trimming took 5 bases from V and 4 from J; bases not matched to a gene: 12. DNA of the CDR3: TGTGCCAGCAGCCTCGGACTAGCGGGAGGGCCTGTTATTTACAATGAGCAGTTCTTC. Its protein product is CASSLGLAGGPVIYNEQFF.

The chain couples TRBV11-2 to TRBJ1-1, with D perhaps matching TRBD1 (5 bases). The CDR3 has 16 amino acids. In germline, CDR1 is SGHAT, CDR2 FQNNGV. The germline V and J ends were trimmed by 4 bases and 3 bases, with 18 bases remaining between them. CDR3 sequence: CASSSYRLGGDTEAFF. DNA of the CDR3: TGTGCCAGCAGCTCGTACCGGTTGGGGGGGGACACTGAAGCTTTCTTT.

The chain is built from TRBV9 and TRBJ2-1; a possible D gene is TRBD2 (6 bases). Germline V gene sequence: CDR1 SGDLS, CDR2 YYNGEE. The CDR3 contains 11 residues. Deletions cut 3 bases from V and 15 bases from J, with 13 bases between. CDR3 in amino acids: CASSAGLALFF. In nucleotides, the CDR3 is TGTGCCAGCAGCGCGGGACTGGCCCTGTTCTTC.

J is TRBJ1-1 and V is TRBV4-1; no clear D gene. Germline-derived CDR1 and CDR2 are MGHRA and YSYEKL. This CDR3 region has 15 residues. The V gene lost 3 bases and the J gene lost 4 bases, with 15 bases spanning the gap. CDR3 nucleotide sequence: TGCGCCAGCAGCCATAAGGGCTTAGGAGGCACTGAAGCTTTCTTT. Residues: CASSHKGLGGTEAFF.

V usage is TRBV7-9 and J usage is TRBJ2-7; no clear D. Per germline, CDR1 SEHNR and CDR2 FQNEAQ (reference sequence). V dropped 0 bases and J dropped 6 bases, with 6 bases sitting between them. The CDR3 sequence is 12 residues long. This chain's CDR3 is CASSLAPPEQYF. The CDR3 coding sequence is TGTGCCAGCAGCTTAGCCCCCCCCGAGCAGTACTTC.